This T cell receptor beta chain was sequenced for a study of Graves' ophthalmopathy and Graves' hyperthyroidism (dated by TCRdb to the late 2010s). For context, the study as a whole: Peripheral blood was collected at initial diagnosis, prior to any treatment. The study used TCR beta repertoire signatures to distinguish Graves' ophthalmopathy from Graves' hyperthyroidism and to predict progression to ophthalmopathy. In total, some 140 blood samples were TCR-sequenced: roughly 45 ophthalmopathy, some 80 hyperthyroidism and about 17 hyperthyroidism-to-ophthalmopathy patients. To explore V-J signatures that distinguish ophthalmopathy from hyperthyroidism, a discovery set of 90 to 100 patients was enrolled, made up of 40 to 45 with ophthalmopathy and under 65 with stable hyperthyroidism. An independent validation cohort comprised 18 hyperthyroidism patients and 17 patients who later progressed from hyperthyroidism to ophthalmopathy. T-cell repertoires of thyroid tissue and blood were compared in several hyperthyroidism patients. Following sample collection, hyperthyroidism patients were given methimazole at a starting dose of 30 mg daily, and ophthalmopathy patients were given high-dose intravenous methylprednisolone. The 100 discovery patients were randomly split 7:3 into training and test sets. General conclusions and limits of the study: Most expanded thyroid clonotypes with a frequency above 0.001 also appeared in blood, which suggests that blood repertoires may reflect the immune response in the thyroid. In cross-validation, the 13-signature model distinguished ophthalmopathy from stable hyperthyroidism with around 90% sensitivity and 81% to 82% specificity, while in the test set the corresponding values were about 80% and 75%. No statistical method was used to set the sample size in advance, and the investigators knew which group each participant was assigned to. In validation, the model predicted ophthalmopathy progression with more than 55% sensitivity and 72.22% specificity; some twelve predicted patients were CT-confirmed with GO in a median of approximately 6.5 months.

For repertoire sequencing, the TCR beta CDR3 regions were amplified from RNA transcripts. The first round of RT-PCR was done with HTBI primers and the Qiagen OneStep RT-PCR kit, and was followed by a second round of multiplex PCR, then size selection and purification. The libraries underwent paired-end sequencing with 100 bp reads on an Illumina HiSeq2000. Per the original workflow: SOAPnuke was used for read processing, and reads with adapters, uncalled bases, a mean Phred below 15, or no exact constant-primer or identifier match were discarded. COPE v1.2.5 was used to merge high-quality paired reads. Unique nucleotide sequences were defined as clonotypes and aligned to IMGT TRB V, D and J references using MiTCR v1.1. The analysis was limited to V-J combinations with a frequency above 0.0001, which together covered over 98% of repertoires. A TCR clonal expansion and chaos score per V-J combination was defined as the ratio of F50 clonal expansion to chaos observed in the TCRdist matrix. Welch's t-statistics and random forest were used to narrow the features down to approximately twelve V-J combinations, which were then fed into a naive Bayes classifier. The Morisita-Horn index was used to measure how similar the thyroid and blood repertoires were. In-frame beta chains were kept once TCRdb had trimmed the public reads at Q25 with fastp and called clones with MiXCR. When rows share a CDR3 protein, they turn into one entry using the most common DNA and genes. TCRdb, rather than the study authors, made the V and J calls. Here the sample has 400,000 or so distinct CDR3 sequences; 15% to 17% occur a single time. 7% of the sample belongs to the ten largest clones.

The CDR3 contains 15 residues, cysteine and phenylalanine counted. Just CDR3 DNA is preserved here, 45 bases in frame from base 1. Germline trimming amounts to 4 bases on V and 9 bases on J, with 10 as the count of junction bases outside the gene matches. For CDR1 and CDR2, the germline V gene lists SGHDN and FVKESK. Hyperthyroidism was considered stable if no progression to ophthalmopathy occurred within 18 months of follow-up. Patients with hyperthyroidism were aged 18 to 65 years, had been newly diagnosed, and had a disease duration of less than 2 months. Anyone with other autoimmune diseases, uncontrolled infections, pregnancy or lactation was excluded from the study. Clinical symptoms, serum thyroxine, TRAb, thyroid ultrasound and orbital computed tomography were used for diagnosis. Ficoll-Paque density gradient centrifugation was used to isolate PBMCs from about 10 ml of fresh peripheral blood. Total RNA was extracted with Trizol reagent and quality-checked on an Agilent 2100 Bioanalyzer.

The sample holds many counts of this clonotype. Its binding antigen is unknown. No per-base quality is available; no much larger clone lies one base away. The TCR comes from a woman under 30 with stable Graves' hyperthyroidism. Donor details come from another sample of the same person, matched by shared clones. What was sequenced was peripheral blood. The chain couples TRBV14 to TRBJ1-2; 11 of the junction bases match TRBD1. DNA sequence: TGTGCCAGCAGCCCGACCGGGACAGGGGGGATTAGCTACACCTTC. It encodes CASSPTGTGGISYTF. Outside the CDR3, residues come from the reference TRBV14 and TRBJ1-2 proteins, so the full variable domain is: EAGVTQFPSHSVIEKGQTVTLRCDPISGHDNLYWYRRVMGKEIKFLLHFVKESKQDESGMPNNRFLAERTGGTYSTLKVQPAELEDSGVYFCASSPTGTGGISYTFGSGTRLTVV.